The 16 T cell receptor beta chains given below trace back to one sample, sequenced in a study of blood T cells in healthy people across ages. Together with a sample-barcoded 5' primer, a J-beta primer mix was included in a second PCR lasting roughly 6 to 12 cycles. TCRdb ran MiXCR on the 5' RACE reads and lists one entry per CDR3 protein. This table holds some 1.6 million distinct CDR3 sequences, about 31% found once. The sample taken for sequencing was blood. All receptors come from a woman aged 25 to 39 in good health.

V gene TRBV2 combines with J gene TRBJ2-5, with D perhaps TRBD1 (5 bases). The DNA matches TRBJ2-7 better at its end, which makes the J call doubtful. The germline CDR1 and CDR2 sequences are SNHLY and FYNNEI. The CDR3 spans 12 residues. In DNA, the CDR3 is TGTGCCAGCAGAAAGGGGTCCCACGAGCAGTACTTC. Translating it yields CASRKGSHEQYF.

This clonotype was recorded a few times. The chain is built from TRBV20-1 and TRBJ2-7, with no clear D. Germline V gives CDR1 DFQATT, CDR2 SNEGSKA (reference sequence). The CDR3 runs to 15 residues. V was trimmed by 6 bases and J by 0 bases, leaving 18 bases between them. CDR3 DNA sequence: TGCAGTGCCCCGAGTTTGTCCTTCATCTCCTACGAGCAGTACTTC. Amino acid sequence: CSAPSLSFISYEQYF.

This clonotype was counted between two and nine times. The rearrangement links TRBV3-1 to TRBJ1-2; weak D call: TRBD1 (5 bases). The CDR3 has 13 residues. V dropped 4 bases and J dropped 4 bases, with 10 bases sitting between them. CDR1 and CDR2 (germline): LGHDT, YNNKEL (reference sequence). The CDR3 protein is CASSPGASYGYTF. The CDR3 DNA reads as TGTGCCAGCAGCCCCGGGGCGTCCTATGGCTACACCTTC.

The DNA for the CDR3 is TGCGCCAGCAGCATACAGGGGTTGGAGGCCTACGAGCAGTACTTC. Residues: CASSIQGLEAYEQYF. V is TRBV5-1 and J is TRBJ2-7; 7 bases are shared with TRBD1. Per germline, CDR1 SGHRS and CDR2 YFSETQ. The V gene end was trimmed by 4 bases and the J gene end by 2 bases; junction bases not matched to a gene: 9. This CDR3 is built from 15 residues.

This chain links TRBV5-6 with TRBJ2-1, with 11 bases identical to TRBD2. Germline CDR1 is SGHDT and CDR2 is YYEEEE. The trim removed 0 bases at V and 7 bases at J, leaving 6 bases unmatched. This CDR3 comprises 16 residues. The DNA for the CDR3 is TGTGCCAGCAGCTTGGTGGGGACTAGCGGCCTTAATGAGCAGTTCTTC. This codes for CASSLVGTSGLNEQFF.

The chain employs TRBV6-1 and TRBJ1-1, with D perhaps TRBD1 (5 bases). The CDR3 has 15 amino acids. From germline, CDR1 is MNHNS and CDR2 SASEGT. V lost 2 bases to trimming and J lost 6 bases, with 16 bases between them. CDR3 protein: CASSERRQLLAEAFF. For the CDR3, the DNA is TGTGCCAGCAGTGAAAGGAGACAGCTCCTCGCTGAAGCTTTCTTT.

The chain couples TRBV5-1 to TRBJ2-5; D uncertain. V lost 3 bases and J 1 base, leaving 10 bases between the germline ends. The germline CDR1 and CDR2 sequences are SGHRS and YFSETQ. CDR3 length: 14 residues. CDR3 amino acids: CASSWVAAQETQYF. CDR3 bases: TGCGCCAGCAGCTGGGTGGCAGCCCAAGAGACCCAGTACTTC.

The chain employs TRBV30 and TRBJ1-1; TRBD1 matches 7 bases. The J segment lost 3 bases and the V segment lost 5 bases, leaving 12 bases of the junction unmatched. Germline V CDR1 and CDR2: GTSNPN, SVGIG (reference sequence). The CDR3 length is 15 residues. CDR3 in DNA: TGTGCCTGGGGAAAATTGGACAGGCCTTACACTGAAGCTTTCTTT. Amino acid sequence: CAWGKLDRPYTEAFF.

In its sample, this clonotype was seen many times. The chain joins TRBV29-1 to TRBJ2-7, with 7 bases identical to TRBD1. This CDR3 has 14 residues. Germline values: CDR1 SQVTM, CDR2 ANQGSEA. Trimming at V came to 6 bases and at J to 0 bases, leaving 8 bases not matched to a gene. The CDR3 reads CSVRQGTHSYEQYF. DNA for the CDR3: TGCAGCGTCAGACAGGGAACTCACTCCTACGAGCAGTACTTC.

This chain links TRBV2 with TRBJ2-7; D gene ambiguous. Germline V CDR1 and CDR2: SNHLY, FYNNEI. CDR3 length: 17 amino acids. The V and J ends lost 4 bases and 4 bases respectively, with 23 bases between them. The CDR3 sequence: CASSVSTIREDHYEQYF. In DNA form, the CDR3 reads TGTGCCAGCAGTGTGAGCACGATTCGCGAGGATCATTACGAGCAGTACTTC.

This clonotype turned up a few times. V gene TRBV9 combines with J gene TRBJ1-6; 7 bases fit TRBD1. J gave up 6 bases and V 2 bases, and 2 bases lay outside the gene matches. There are 14 residues in the CDR3. Germline V gives CDR1 SGDLS, CDR2 YYNGEE. The chain's CDR3 is CASSVRQGNSPLHF. CDR3 coding DNA: TGTGCCAGCAGCGTGAGACAGGGTAATTCACCCCTCCACTTT. Filled out from reference TRBV9 and TRBJ1-6, the complete variable domain reads DSGVTQTPKHLITATGQRVTLRCSPRSGDLSVYWYQQSLDQGLQFLIQYYNGEERAKGNILERFSAQQFPDLHSELNLSSLELGDSALYFCASSVRQGNSPLHFGNGTRLTVT.

This clonotype was found a few times. V and J are TRBV12-3 or TRBV12-4 and TRBJ2-1; 8 nucleotides match TRBD2. V gave up 3 bases and J gave up 10 bases; unmatched junction bases: 8. The CDR3 covers 14 residues. The CDR3 DNA reads TGTGCCAGCAGTTTCGGCGGGAGGCGTGGGGAGCAGTTCTTC. It yields the protein CASSFGGRRGEQFF.

This clonotype appeared a few times. The rearrangement uses TRBV5-5 and TRBJ2-5; 7 bases match TRBD1. Germline-derived CDR1 and CDR2 are SGHKS and YYEKEE (reference sequence). The CDR3 has 14 residues. Trimming cost V 7 bases and J 1 base; bases outside gene matches: 7. The CDR3 DNA reads as TGTGCCAGCGGCAAAGGGACAGCCCAAGAGACCCAGTACTTC. As protein: CASGKGTAQETQYF. The whole variable domain, remainder taken from reference TRBV5-5 and TRBJ2-5, is DAGVTQSPTHLIKTRGQQVTLRCSPISGHKSVSWYQQVLGQGPQFIFQYYEKEERGRGNFPDRFSARQFPNYSSELNVNALLLGDSALYLCASGKGTAQETQYFGPGTRLLVL.

The rearrangement links TRBV18 to TRBJ1-1, with 7 bases lining up with TRBD1. The germline V gene encodes CDR1 KGHSH and CDR2 LQKENI. This CDR3 region has 17 residues. J gave up 0 bases and V 1 base, and 8 bases lay outside the gene matches. CDR3 amino acids: CASSPRAGGFMNTEAFF. In nucleotides, the CDR3 is TGTGCCAGCTCACCACGGGCAGGGGGTTTCATGAACACTGAAGCTTTCTTT.

A word on this clonotype: The junction and the germline gene differ at one end; a read error may be behind it. The gene calls are TRBV27 and TRBJ1-2; D is perhaps TRBD1 (6 bases). The CDR3 runs 15 residues. CDR1 is MNHEY, CDR2 SMNVEV, per germline (reference sequence). CDR3 in amino acids: CACSLRGRLNYGYTF. The CDR3 DNA reads as TGTGCCTGCAGTTTAAGGGGGAGGCTTAACTATGGCTACACCTTC.

A note on this clonotype: Since the CDR3 does not end with the conserved phenylalanine or tryptophan, this likely comes from a read error. The rearrangement joins TRBV7-2 to TRBJ1-2; 7 bases are a match to TRBD1. Germline V gene sequence: CDR1 SGHTA, CDR2 FQGNSA. Trimming cost V 6 bases and J 8 bases; bases outside gene matches: 12. The CDR3 loop spans 14 amino acids. The CDR3 nucleotides read TGTGCCAGCAGTTCGGACAGGACGCCGGGGGGCTACACCTGC. Protein: CASSSDRTPGGYTC.